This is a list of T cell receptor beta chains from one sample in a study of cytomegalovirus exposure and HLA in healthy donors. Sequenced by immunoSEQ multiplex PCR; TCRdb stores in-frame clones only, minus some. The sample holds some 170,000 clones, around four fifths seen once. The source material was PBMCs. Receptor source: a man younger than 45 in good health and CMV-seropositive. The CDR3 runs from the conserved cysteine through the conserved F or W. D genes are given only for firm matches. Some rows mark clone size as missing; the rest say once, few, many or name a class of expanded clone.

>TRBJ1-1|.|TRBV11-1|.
CASSPSGERAFF
TGTGCCAGCAGTCCCTCAGGGGAACGAGCTTTCTTT
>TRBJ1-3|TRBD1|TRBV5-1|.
CASSLAGTGSEGNTIYF
TGCGCCAGCAGCTTGGCAGGGACAGGGAGTGAAGGAAACACCATATATTTT
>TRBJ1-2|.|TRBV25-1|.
CASSELRDYGYTF
TGTGCCAGCAGTGAATTACGGGACTATGGCTACACCTTC
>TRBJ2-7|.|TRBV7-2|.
CASSKRTGLGLSYEQYF
TGTGCCAGCAGCAAAAGGACCGGGTTGGGGCTCTCCTACGAGCAGTACTTC
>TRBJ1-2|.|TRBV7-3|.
CASSGPQGFGYTF
TGTGCCAGCAGCGGGCCGCAGGGTTTCGGCTACACCTTC
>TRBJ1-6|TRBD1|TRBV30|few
CAWSVGQGRRNSPLHF
TGTGCCTGGAGTGTAGGACAGGGGAGGAGAAATTCACCCCTCCACTTT
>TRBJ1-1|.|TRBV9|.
CASSDTGMNTEAFF
TGTGCCAGCAGCGACACAGGGATGAACACTGAAGCTTTCTTT
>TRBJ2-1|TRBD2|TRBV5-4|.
CASSFLSQRGGNEQFF
TGTGCCAGCAGCTTCCTCAGCCAGCGGGGGGGCAATGAGCAGTTCTTC
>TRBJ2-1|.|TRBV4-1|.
CASSQDHGLYNEQFF
TGCGCCAGCAGCCAAGATCATGGGCTCTACAATGAGCAGTTCTTC
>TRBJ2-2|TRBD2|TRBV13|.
CASSRRTSGSNTGELFF
TGTGCCAGCAGCAGACGGACTAGCGGATCTAACACCGGGGAGCTGTTTTTT
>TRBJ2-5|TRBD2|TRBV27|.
CASSLNGGAGETQYF
TGTGCCAGCAGTTTAAACGGGGGGGCCGGGGAGACCCAGTACTTC
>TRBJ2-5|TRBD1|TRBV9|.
CASSATGGVGTGVPETQYF
TGTGCCAGCAGCGCGACCGGGGGGGTTGGGACAGGGGTTCCAGAGACCCAGTACTTC
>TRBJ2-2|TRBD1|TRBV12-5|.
CASAWRTGNTGELFF
TGTGCTAGTGCCTGGCGGACAGGGAACACCGGGGAGCTGTTTTTT
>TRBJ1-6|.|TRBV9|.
CASSVDSSYNSPLHF
TGTGCCAGCAGCGTTGACAGCTCCTATAATTCACCCCTCCACTTT
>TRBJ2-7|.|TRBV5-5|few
CASSPGHYEQYF
TGTGCCAGCAGCCCCGGACACTACGAGCAGTACTTC
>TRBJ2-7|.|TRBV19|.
CASSSKSGGASYEQYF
TGTGCCAGTAGTAGTAAGTCGGGGGGCGCATCCTACGAGCAGTACTTC
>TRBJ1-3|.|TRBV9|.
CASSVGVGNTIYF
TGTGCCAGCAGCGTCGGAGTCGGAAACACCATATATTTT
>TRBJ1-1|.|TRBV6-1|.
CASSETMDTEAFF
TGTGCCAGCAGTGAAACAATGGACACTGAAGCTTTCTTT
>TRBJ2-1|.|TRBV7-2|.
CASSFRDSYNEQFF
TGTGCCAGCAGCTTTAGAGACAGTTACAATGAGCAGTTCTTC
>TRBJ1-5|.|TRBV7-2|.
CASSLGNSGNQPQHF
TGTGCCAGCAGCTTAGGAAACAGTGGCAATCAGCCCCAGCATTTT
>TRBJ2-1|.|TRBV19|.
CASSPIEKYNEQFF
TGTGCCAGTAGTCCTATTGAGAAGTACAATGAGCAGTTCTTC
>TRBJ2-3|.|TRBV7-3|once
CASSLYVPDTQYF
TGTGCCAGCAGCTTATATGTCCCAGATACGCAGTATTTT
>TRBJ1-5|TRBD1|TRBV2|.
CASRLWTGGGQPQHF
TGTGCCAGCAGACTCTGGACAGGGGGCGGGCAGCCCCAGCATTTT
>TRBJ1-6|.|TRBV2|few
CASSSQGLSPLHF
TGTGCCAGCAGTTCCCAGGGGCTGTCACCCCTCCACTTT
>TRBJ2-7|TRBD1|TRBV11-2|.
CASSLGQDPYF
TGTGCCAGCAGTTTAGGACAGGACCCGTACTTC
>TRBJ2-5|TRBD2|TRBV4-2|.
CASSPLGAGGEETQYF
TGTGCCAGCAGCCCGCTTGGAGCGGGGGGTGAGGAGACCCAGTACTTC
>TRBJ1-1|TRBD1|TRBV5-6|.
CASSSPGGGTEAFF
TGTGCCAGCAGCTCTCCAGGGGGCGGGACTGAAGCTTTCTTT
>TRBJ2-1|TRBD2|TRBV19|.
CASSMGLADAYNEQFF
TGTGCCAGTAGTATGGGACTAGCGGACGCCTACAATGAGCAGTTCTTC
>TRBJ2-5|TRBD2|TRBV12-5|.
CASGLVRGGGNQETQYF
TGTGCTAGTGGTTTGGTTAGGGGCGGGGGGAACCAAGAGACCCAGTACTTC
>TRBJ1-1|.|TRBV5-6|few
CASSLENSGSSWWNTEAFF
TGTGCCAGCAGCTTGGAAAACAGCGGTTCGAGTTGGTGGAACACTGAAGCTTTCTTT
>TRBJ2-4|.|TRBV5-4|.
CASSLGRGLAKNIQYF
TGTGCCAGCAGCTTGGGGCGGGGGCTAGCCAAAAACATTCAGTACTTC
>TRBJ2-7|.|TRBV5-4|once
CASSVYRVSSYEQYF
TGTGCCAGCAGCGTATACAGGGTTAGCTCCTACGAGCAGTACTTC
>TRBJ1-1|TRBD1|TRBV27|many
CASSFRTGGVTTSLAFF
TGTGCCAGCAGTTTCCGCACAGGGGGGGTTACCACCTCTCTAGCTTTCTTT
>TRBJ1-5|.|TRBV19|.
CASSRYGDSNQPQHF
TGTGCCAGTAGTAGGTACGGGGATAGCAATCAGCCCCAGCATTTT
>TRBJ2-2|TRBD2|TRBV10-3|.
CAFSPSGGQNTGELFF
TGTGCCTTTTCCCCTAGCGGGGGGCAGAACACCGGGGAGCTGTTTTTT
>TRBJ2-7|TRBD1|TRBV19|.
CASSIGTGAEQYF
TGTGCCAGTAGTATCGGGACAGGAGCGGAGCAGTACTTC
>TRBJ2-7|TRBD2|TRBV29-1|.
CSVVPLAGSYEQYF
TGCAGCGTTGTGCCTCTAGCGGGGTCCTACGAGCAGTACTTC
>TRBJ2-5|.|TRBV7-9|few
CASSFGHYERRQETQYF
TGTGCCAGCAGCTTTGGTCATTACGAGCGAAGGCAAGAGACCCAGTACTTC
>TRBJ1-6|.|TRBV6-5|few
CASSYSRGSSPLHF
TGTGCCAGCAGTTACTCGCGGGGAAGTTCACCCCTCCACTTT
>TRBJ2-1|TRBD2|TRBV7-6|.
CASSFPSGGYNEQFF
TGTGCCAGCAGCTTCCCTAGCGGGGGGTACAATGAGCAGTTCTTC
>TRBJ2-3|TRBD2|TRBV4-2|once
CASSQDLAVGADTQYF
TGTGCCAGCAGCCAAGATCTAGCGGTGGGCGCAGATACGCAGTATTTT